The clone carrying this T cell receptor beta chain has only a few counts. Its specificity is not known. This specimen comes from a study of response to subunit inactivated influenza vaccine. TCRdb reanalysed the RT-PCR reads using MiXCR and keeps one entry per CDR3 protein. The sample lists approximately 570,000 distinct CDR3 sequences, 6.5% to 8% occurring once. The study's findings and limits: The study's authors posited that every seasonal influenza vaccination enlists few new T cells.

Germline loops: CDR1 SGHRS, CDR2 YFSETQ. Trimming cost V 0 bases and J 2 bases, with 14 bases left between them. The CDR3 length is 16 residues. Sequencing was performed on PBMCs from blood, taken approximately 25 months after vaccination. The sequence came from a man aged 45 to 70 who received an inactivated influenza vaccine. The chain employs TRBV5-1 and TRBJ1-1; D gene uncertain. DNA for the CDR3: TGCGCCAGCAGCTTGGACTATAGGGCCCCAAACACTGAAGCTTTCTTT. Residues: CASSLDYRAPNTEAFF.